The 5 T cell receptor beta chains below come from one sample, sequenced in a study of T-cell memory formation after mild COVID-19 (dated by TCRdb to about 2021). Library generation was performed with 5' RACE. Instrument used: Illumina NovaSeq 6000. The raw public data were reprocessed by TCRdb itself: fastp quality trimming at Q25, MiXCR clonotype calling, in-frame beta chains only. For every CDR3 protein sequence, its rows merge into one entry that carries the most common genes and DNA. In this sample the table shows about 340,000 distinct CDR3 sequences, about an eighth of which occur a single time. The biggest ten clones account for about 20% of the sample. The sample taken for sequencing was PBMCs or a T cell subset sorted from them (not recorded which). These receptors were collected from a man younger than 35 who had mild COVID-19 (a few samples of this study predate the infection). The sample titles of this study are shuffled in the database, so cell type and time point are left out; the donor was told from shared clones.

This chain uses TRBV19 with TRBJ2-2, with 7 bases fitting TRBD1. The J segment lost 3 bases and the V segment lost 10 bases, leaving 2 bases of the junction unmatched. This CDR3 has 12 amino acids. Germline V CDR1 and CDR2: LNHDA, SQIVND (reference sequence). As DNA, the CDR3 is TGTGCCACAACAGGGGACACCGGGGAGCTGTTTTTT. The encoded protein is CATTGDTGELFF. The full variable domain, in which reference TRBV19 and TRBJ2-2 provide the parts outside the CDR3, is DGGITQSPKYLFRKEGQNVTLSCEQNLNHDAMYWYRQDPGQGLRLIYYSQIVNDFQKGDIAEGYSVSREKKESFPLTVTSAQKNPTAFYLCATTGDTGELFFGEGSRLTVL.

This clonotype was seen many times. The rearrangement joins TRBV5-5 to TRBJ1-1, with D maybe TRBD1 (5 bases). V was pared by 1 base and J by 0 bases, with 16 bases between. The CDR3 is 17 amino acids. Looked up from germline, CDR1 is SGHKS and CDR2 is YYEKEE (reference sequence). The DNA of the CDR3 is TGTGCCAGCAGCTTGAGGGGCCCCAAAACAGTGAACACTGAAGCTTTCTTT. This codes for CASSLRGPKTVNTEAFF.

This chain connects TRBV12-3 or TRBV12-4 to TRBJ1-2; unclear D gene. The CDR3 consists of 14 residues. The germline V and J ends were trimmed by 3 bases and 4 bases, with 12 bases remaining between them. The CDR3 loop reads CASSFFGRAYGYTF. In DNA, the CDR3 is TGTGCCAGCAGTTTTTTTGGACGGGCCTATGGCTACACCTTC.

A few counts support this clonotype. The chain uses TRBV7-9 and TRBJ2-3; unclear D gene. The CDR3 contains 15 residues. Germline CDR1 SEHNR, CDR2 FQNEAQ (reference sequence). V was cut by 5 bases and J by 4 bases, with 16 bases left in between. CDR3 residues: CASSPAYGRSDTQYF. The CDR3 DNA reads as TGTGCCAGCAGCCCCGCCTACGGCAGGTCAGATACGCAGTATTTT.

In this sample, this clonotype turned up a few times. V and J are TRBV5-5 and TRBJ2-7; D is ambiguous. Trimming pared 2 bases from V and 6 bases from J, leaving 9 bases between. The CDR3 is 12 amino acids. The germline V gene has CDR1 SGHKS and CDR2 YYEKEE (reference sequence). CDR3 nucleotides: TGTGCCAGCAGCTTAGGCGTTGCCGAGCAGTACTTC. The encoded protein is CASSLGVAEQYF.